What follows are 24 T cell receptor beta chains derived from one specimen sequenced in a study of CD8 T cells in Susac syndrome. Random hexamers primed reverse transcription of about 0.5 to 1 ug RNA. A single record per CDR3 protein comes from TCRdb applying MiXCR to the immunoSEQ multiplex PCR reads. The sample has 150,000 or so distinct CDR3 sequences; 90% to 95% are singletons. Sequencing was done on a sample of CD4+ T cells from PBMCs. These receptors all come from a human donor in good health.

The sample holds one count of this clonotype. This chain links TRBV20-1 with TRBJ2-1; TRBD1 agrees at 8 bases. The CDR3 totals 11 residues. Germline CDR1 and CDR2: DFQATT and SNEGSKA (reference sequence). The CDR3 region has the DNA TGCAGAGCGGACAGGGTCAATGAGCAGTTCTTC. Translation: CRADRVNEQFF.

The chain links TRBV29-1 to TRBJ2-7; tentative D call: TRBD1 (5 bases). Germline loops: CDR1 SQVTM, CDR2 ANQGSEA. The V end lost 6 bases, the J end lost 2 bases, and 17 bases lay between the germline ends. The CDR3 covers 14 residues. Written as DNA, the CDR3 is TGCAGCGTCAGGGCAGGGCCCCTCACCTACGAGCAGTACTTC. It specifies CSVRAGPLTYEQYF.

CDR3 residues: CATSPGPDTQYF. The DNA for the CDR3 is TGTGCCACCAGTCCAGGGCCAGATACGCAGTATTTT. V usage is TRBV7-9 and J usage is TRBJ2-3; tentative D call: TRBD1 (5 bases). CDR1 and CDR2 from the germline V gene are SEHNR and FQNEAQ (reference sequence). V gave up 10 bases and J gave up 4 bases, with 12 bases separating them. The CDR3 sequence is 12 residues long.

The chain joins TRBV20-1 to TRBJ2-7, with 11 bases lining up with TRBD1. This CDR3 has 15 amino acids. The germline V gene encodes CDR1 DFQATT and CDR2 SNEGSKA (reference sequence). The trim removed 3 bases at V and 2 bases at J, leaving 6 bases unmatched. CDR3 nucleotide sequence: TGCAGTGCTAGCACGGGACAGGGGGGAACCTACGAGCAGTACTTC. Its translation is CSASTGQGGTYEQYF.

The V call is TRBV28, the J call TRBJ1-4; a weak D match, TRBD1 (5 bases). V gave up 6 bases and J gave up 8 bases, with 13 bases separating them. Germline CDR1 is MDHEN and CDR2 is SYDVKM. The CDR3 has 13 amino acids. The CDR3 sequence is CASSRGAVEKLFF. The CDR3, as DNA: TGTGCCAGCAGCCGAGGGGCAGTCGAAAAACTGTTTTTT.

The rearrangement uses TRBV4-1 and TRBJ1-2; 7 positions agree with TRBD1. Trimming removed 5 bases from V and 10 bases from J; junction bases left unmatched: 19. The CDR3 contains 16 residues. The germline V gene has CDR1 MGHRA and CDR2 YSYEKL. DNA for the CDR3: TGCGCCAGCAGCGACTGGACAGGTGGTCCCTCCCTCGACTACACCTTC. Residues: CASSDWTGGPSLDYTF.

The CDR3 DNA follows: TGTGCCAGCAAACCCCTCAGGAGCGGGGGGGCCTCCTACGAGCAGTACTTC. Translated, it gives CASKPLRSGGASYEQYF. The chain recombines TRBV6-1 with TRBJ2-7, with TRBD2 matching 10 bases. The length of the CDR3 is 17 residues. J was trimmed by 0 bases and V by 7 bases; bases with no gene match: 12. Per the germline V gene, CDR1 is MNHNS and CDR2 is SASEGT.

V and J are TRBV20-1 and TRBJ1-2; D remains ambiguous. Germline assignment: CDR1 DFQATT and CDR2 SNEGSKA (reference sequence). This CDR3 is built from 13 residues. Deletions cut 0 bases from V and 0 bases from J, with 5 bases between. The CDR3 nucleotides read TGCAGTGCTAGAGAAGGGCCTAACTATGGCTACACCTTC. The encoded protein is CSAREGPNYGYTF.

V is TRBV5-1 and J is TRBJ1-5; possible D gene TRBD1, 5 bases. Germline CDR1 SGHRS, CDR2 YFSETQ. The ends were cut back, 3 bases at V and 5 bases at J, with 15 bases in the middle. The CDR3 is made up of 15 amino acids. In DNA, the CDR3 is TGCGCCAGCAGCTCCGCGGGGGGAACCGATCAGCCCCAGCATTTT. Protein: CASSSAGGTDQPQHF.

The V and J genes are TRBV3-1 and TRBJ2-7; D is possibly TRBD1 (6 bases). V was shortened by 4 bases and J by 2 bases, with 9 bases between the two germline ends. This CDR3 is built from 13 residues. Germline V CDR1 and CDR2: LGHDT, YNNKEL (reference sequence). The CDR3 DNA is TGTGCCAGCAGCCCGACAGGACCCTACGAGCAGTACTTC. It codes for CASSPTGPYEQYF.

The J gene is TRBJ1-1, the V gene TRBV12-3 or TRBV12-4; D may be TRBD1 (5 bases). Trimming pared 3 bases from V and 5 bases from J, leaving 13 bases between. The CDR3 runs to 14 residues. CDR3 DNA: TGTGCCAGCAGTTTTTCCTCCCGGGGGACTGAAGCTTTCTTT. Translation gives CASSFSSRGTEAFF.

The CDR3 sequence: CASSLRRGAYEQYF. The CDR3 coding sequence is TGTGCCAGCAGTTTGCGCAGGGGGGCCTACGAGCAGTACTTC. The chain links TRBV6-2 or TRBV6-3 to TRBJ2-7, with a possible D match to TRBD1 (7 bases). The V gene's germline CDR1 is MNHEY and CDR2 SVGEGT. The CDR3 runs 14 residues. V was clipped by 4 bases and J by 2 bases, with 12 bases between them.

The V and J genes are TRBV7-2 and TRBJ2-7; 8 bases align to TRBD1. CDR3 length: 16 amino acids. The trim removed 5 bases at V and 4 bases at J, leaving 13 bases unmatched. Per the germline V gene, CDR1 is SGHTA and CDR2 is FQGNSA. The CDR3 DNA follows: TGTGCCAGCAGCCCTTCCCTAGGACAGGGAGGATACGAGCAGTACTTC. It is translated as CASSPSLGQGGYEQYF. Based on the CDR3 plus reference TRBV7-2 and TRBJ2-7, the full variable domain is GAGVSQSPSNKVTEKGKDVELRCDPISGHTALYWYRQSLGQGLEFLIYFQGNSAPDKSGLPSDRFSAERTGGSVSTLTIQRTQQEDSAVYLCASSPSLGQGGYEQYFGPGTRLTVT.

This clonotype appeared once. The genes are TRBV27 and TRBJ1-5, with 9 bases fitting TRBD1. Germline V gives CDR1 MNHEY, CDR2 SMNVEV (reference sequence). The length of the CDR3 is 16 residues. The J segment lost 1 base and the V segment lost 4 bases, leaving 5 bases of the junction unmatched. DNA of the CDR3: TGTGCCAGCAGTTCCTGGGACAGGGTGAGCAATCAGCCCCAGCATTTT. It yields the protein CASSSWDRVSNQPQHF.

For this clonotype: At one of its ends the junction is not consistent with the germline gene, which may arise from a read error. This chain joins TRBV29-1 and TRBJ2-3, with D maybe TRBD2 (5 bases). Per the germline V gene, CDR1 is SQVTM and CDR2 is ANQGSEA. This CDR3 contains 12 residues. The CDR3 loop is CSVKEGADTQYF. CDR3 bases: TGCAGCGTTAAAGAGGGAGCAGATACGCAGTATTTT.

This chain uses TRBV3-1 with TRBJ1-2; 7 nucleotides align to TRBD1. CDR3 size: 15 residues. V was clipped by 4 bases and J by 2 bases; unmatched bases: 7. Germline V CDR1 and CDR2: LGHDT, YNNKEL (reference sequence). Here the CDR3 DNA reads TGTGCCAGCAGCCTTCGGGACAGACAAAACTATGGCTACACCTTC. Residues: CASSLRDRQNYGYTF.

In regard to this clonotype: At one of its ends the junction is not consistent with the germline gene, which may arise from a read error. J is TRBJ2-1 and V is TRBV7-7; 8 bases are a match to TRBD2. The CDR3 has 15 amino acids. In germline, CDR1 is SSHAT, CDR2 FNYEAQ (reference sequence). The CDR3 sequence is CASSFLAGPNNEQFF. DNA of the CDR3: TGTGCTAGCAGCTTTTTAGCGGGGCCCAACAATGAGCAGTTCTTC.

The J gene is TRBJ2-7, the V gene TRBV6-6; the match to TRBD1 covers 8 bases. The CDR3 loop spans 14 amino acids. V trimming: 6 bases; J trimming: 0 bases; junction bases outside the gene matches: 4. Germline loops: CDR1 MNHNY, CDR2 SVGAGI (reference sequence). DNA for the CDR3: TGTGCCAGCAGGGCGACAGGGGCCTCCTACGAGCAGTACTTC. It yields the protein CASRATGASYEQYF.

V gene TRBV19 combines with J gene TRBJ1-2; D remains ambiguous. The V end lost 9 bases, the J end lost 8 bases, and 16 bases lay between the germline ends. Germline CDR1 and CDR2: LNHDA and SQIVND (reference sequence). This CDR3 has 12 amino acids. The CDR3 DNA reads TGTGCCAGCCACCAGTCGAGGGAAGGCTACACCTTC. Amino acid sequence: CASHQSREGYTF. Using reference TRBV19 and TRBJ1-2 for the parts outside the CDR3, the full variable domain is DGGITQSPKYLFRKEGQNVTLSCEQNLNHDAMYWYRQDPGQGLRLIYYSQIVNDFQKGDIAEGYSVSREKKESFPLTVTSAQKNPTAFYLCASHQSREGYTFGSGTRLTVV.

This clonotype was seen more than once but under ten times. The chain links TRBV3-1 to TRBJ2-5; TRBD2 aligns across 10 bases. The CDR3 sequence is 15 residues long. V gave up 2 bases and J gave up 1 base; unmatched junction bases: 1. CDR1 and CDR2 from the germline V gene are LGHDT and YNNKEL (reference sequence). CDR3 sequence: CASSQQRGGQETQYF. For the CDR3, the DNA is TGTGCCAGCAGCCAACAGCGGGGGGGCCAAGAGACCCAGTACTTC.

The chain couples TRBV29-1 to TRBJ1-1; 10 bases align to TRBD1. Unmatched junction bases numbered 12, after V lost 6 bases and J lost 5 bases. In germline, CDR1 is SQVTM, CDR2 ANQGSEA. This CDR3 is 15 amino acids long. Here the CDR3 reads CSVGNRQGARTEAFF. CDR3 coding DNA: TGCAGCGTGGGAAACAGACAGGGGGCGAGGACTGAAGCTTTCTTT.

The chain employs TRBV29-1 and TRBJ1-1; tentative D call: TRBD1 (5 bases). Trimming pared 2 bases from V and 4 bases from J, leaving 8 bases between. CDR1 and CDR2 from the germline V gene are SQVTM and ANQGSEA. There are 12 residues in the CDR3. CDR3 in amino acids: CSVESQGTEAFF. The CDR3 DNA reads as TGCAGCGTTGAATCCCAGGGCACTGAAGCTTTCTTT.

The chain has TRBV20-1 and TRBJ2-2; maybe TRBD1 (6 bases). The V end lost 1 base, the J end lost 0 bases, and 18 bases lay between the germline ends. CDR1 and CDR2 (germline): DFQATT, SNEGSKA (reference sequence). This CDR3 spans 18 amino acids. CDR3 in amino acids: CSARVPGDGYTNTGELFF. In nucleotides, the CDR3 is TGCAGTGCTAGAGTCCCAGGGGACGGCTACACGAACACCGGGGAGCTGTTTTTT.

The V call is TRBV18, the J call TRBJ2-3; no firm D call. This CDR3 contains 16 residues. From germline, CDR1 is KGHSH and CDR2 LQKENI. V lost 0 bases and J 0 bases, leaving 10 bases between the germline ends. The DNA of the CDR3 is TGTGCCAGCTCACCACCAGACGGGTTTAGCACAGATACGCAGTATTTT. This gives the protein CASSPPDGFSTDTQYF.